This TCR beta chain stems from a study of human CD8 memory T cell subsets (dated by TCRdb to 2020 to 2021). General notes on the study: The clonal relationships among stem-like (TSTEM), progenitor exhausted-like (TPEX) and effector memory CD8+ T cell subsets were assessed by comparing the TCRbeta repertoires of these subsets. Several donors each provided TSTEM, TPEX and effector memory subsets, from which TCRbeta repertoires were obtained.

Instrument used: NextSeq 550. A Human TCR Profiling Kit was used to prepare UMI-labeled 5' RACE TCRbeta libraries. Every TCRbeta library was prepared in parallel, with the same number of PCR cycles used for all of the libraries. In the paper's pipeline: The number of functional CDR3beta clonotypes in each TCRbeta library ranged from roughly 2,800 to 20,000. MIGEC 1.2.9 was used for UMI extraction and consensus assembly, with at least three reads per UMI being required. MiXCR 3.0.3 was used to extract in-frame CDR3beta repertoires. Each sample was downsampled to 42,000 randomly selected UMIs before diversity metrics were computed in VDJtools 1.2.1. For the top 3,000 clones of each sample pair, the repertoire overlap metrics D, R and F2 were calculated in VDJtools. The reads went through TCRdb reprocessing, and each CDR3 protein sequence gets one entry with no DNA. The V and J calls, along with clone size, are taken from TCRdb and not from the paper's own processing. This specimen's table enumerates about 6,200 distinct CDR3 sequences. The top ten clones comprise around 40% of the sample.

CDR1 and CDR2 were assigned from the germline V gene as SGHAT and FQNNGV. From the cysteine through the phenylalanine, the CDR3 covers 14 amino acids. This entry has no DNA. Comment on this clonotype: Its antigen specificity is not known.

What the work shows at the level of the full study, not this receptor alone: TSTEM and TPEX subsets showed similarly high normalized Shannon-Wiener diversity, whereas effector memory subsets were comparatively less diverse. Greater repertoire diversity in TSTEM than in TPEX subsets was suggested by Chao1 estimates, potentially reflecting a broader range of specificities. Clonotypes were shared with effector memory cells by both stem-like subsets, but only minimal overlap was found between TSTEM and TPEX repertoires, suggesting distinct antigen spectra. Only TCRbeta chains were sequenced, and repertoire comparisons were based on a handful of donors, with testing performed by paired t-tests and Bonferroni correction.

Density gradient separation was used to isolate peripheral blood mononuclear cells from healthy donor buffy coats. In the study, total CD8+ T cells were enriched by negative magnetic separation with EasySep or MojoSort CD8+ T cell isolation kits. For each subset, total RNA was extracted using an RNeasy Mini Kit from duplicate vials of under 160,000 sorted CD8+ T cells. PBMCs were used either fresh or after being cryopreserved in fetal bovine serum containing around 9.4% DMSO. Fluorescence-activated cell sorting on a FACSAria III was used to sort the CD8+ T cell subsets to purity. This chain joins TRBV11-2 to TRBJ2-7; without DNA, the TCRdb call of TRBD1 cannot be checked. The specimen sequenced was CD8+ effector memory T cells (TEM) sorted from PBMCs. The intended sense of this specimen's cell subset or site label: effector memory CD8 T cells, CCR7- CD45RO+ CD95+. The clonotype was recovered from a human donor in good health. The CDR3 in this case is CASSKGDATYEQYF.